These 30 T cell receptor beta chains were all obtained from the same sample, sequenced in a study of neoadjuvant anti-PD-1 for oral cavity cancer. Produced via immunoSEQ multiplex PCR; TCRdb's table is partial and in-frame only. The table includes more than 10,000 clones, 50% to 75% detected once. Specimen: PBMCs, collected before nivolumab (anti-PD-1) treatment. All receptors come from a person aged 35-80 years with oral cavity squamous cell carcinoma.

The CDR3 coding sequence is TGTGCCAGCAGCCCCCGGGACAGGGTCCAAGAGACCCAGTACTTC. Amino acids: CASSPRDRVQETQYF. This chain connects TRBV7-9 to TRBJ2-5, with 9 bases aligning to TRBD1. Germline V gene lookup returns CDR1 SEHNR and CDR2 FQNEAQ (reference sequence). This CDR3 comprises 15 residues. V gave up 5 bases and J gave up 1 base; unmatched junction bases: 5.

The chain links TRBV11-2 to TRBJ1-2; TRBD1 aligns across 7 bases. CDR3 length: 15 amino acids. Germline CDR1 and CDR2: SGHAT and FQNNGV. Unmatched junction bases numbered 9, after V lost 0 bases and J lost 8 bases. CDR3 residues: CASSLENRGPGGYTF. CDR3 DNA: TGTGCCAGCAGCTTAGAGAACAGGGGTCCAGGCGGCTACACCTTC.

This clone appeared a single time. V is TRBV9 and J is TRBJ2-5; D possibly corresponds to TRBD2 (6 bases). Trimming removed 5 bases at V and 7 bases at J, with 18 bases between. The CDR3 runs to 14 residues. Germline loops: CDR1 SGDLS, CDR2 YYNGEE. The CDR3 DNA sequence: TGTGCCAGCAGGGCCGGGACTTCATCTGGGACCCAGTACTTC. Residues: CASRAGTSSGTQYF.

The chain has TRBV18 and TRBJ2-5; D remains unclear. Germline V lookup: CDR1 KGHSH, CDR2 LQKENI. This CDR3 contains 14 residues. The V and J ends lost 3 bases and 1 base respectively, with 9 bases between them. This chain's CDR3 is CASSPSSTQETQYF. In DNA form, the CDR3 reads TGTGCCAGCTCACCTTCCAGTACCCAAGAGACCCAGTACTTC.

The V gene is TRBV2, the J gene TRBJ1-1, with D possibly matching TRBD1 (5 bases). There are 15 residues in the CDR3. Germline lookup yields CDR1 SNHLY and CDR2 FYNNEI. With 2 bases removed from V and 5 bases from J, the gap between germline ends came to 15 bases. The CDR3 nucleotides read TGTGCCAGCAGTGAATTGGGGGGTCCGACGACTGAAGCTTTCTTT. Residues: CASSELGGPTTEAFF.

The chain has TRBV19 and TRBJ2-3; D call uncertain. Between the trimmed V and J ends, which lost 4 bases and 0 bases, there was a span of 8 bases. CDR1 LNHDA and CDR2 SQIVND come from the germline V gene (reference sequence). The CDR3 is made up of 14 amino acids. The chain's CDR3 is CASSSGTSTDTQYF. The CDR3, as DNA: TGTGCCAGTAGTAGCGGTACTAGCACAGATACGCAGTATTTT.

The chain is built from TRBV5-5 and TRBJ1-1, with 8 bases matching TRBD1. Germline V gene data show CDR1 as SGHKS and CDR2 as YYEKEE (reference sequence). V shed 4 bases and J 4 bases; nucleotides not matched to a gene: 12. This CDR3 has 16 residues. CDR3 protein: CASSPLPRDRGTEAFF. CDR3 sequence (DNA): TGTGCCAGCAGCCCCCTCCCCCGAGACAGGGGCACTGAAGCTTTCTTT.

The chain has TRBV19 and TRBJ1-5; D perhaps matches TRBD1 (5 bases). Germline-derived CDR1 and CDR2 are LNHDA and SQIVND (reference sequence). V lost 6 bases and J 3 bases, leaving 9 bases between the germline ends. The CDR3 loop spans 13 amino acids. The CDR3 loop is CASRRQFNQPQHF. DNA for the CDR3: TGTGCCAGTAGACGACAGTTCAATCAGCCCCAGCATTTT.

The CDR3 nucleotides are TGCGCCAGCAGCCAAGAGGGGGAGTATAAGAATGGCTACACCTTC. Protein: CASSQEGEYKNGYTF. The chain recombines TRBV4-1 with TRBJ1-2, with TRBD1 as a possible D gene (5 bases). V was cut by 0 bases and J by 6 bases, with 14 bases left in between. This CDR3 is built from 15 residues. Germline V gene data show CDR1 as MGHRA and CDR2 as YSYEKL.

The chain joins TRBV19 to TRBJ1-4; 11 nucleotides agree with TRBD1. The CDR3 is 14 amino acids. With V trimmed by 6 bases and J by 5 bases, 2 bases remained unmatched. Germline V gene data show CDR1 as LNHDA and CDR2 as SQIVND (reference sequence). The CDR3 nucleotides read TGTGCCAGTAGGGGACAGGGGGTCAATGAAAAACTGTTTTTT. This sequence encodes CASRGQGVNEKLFF.

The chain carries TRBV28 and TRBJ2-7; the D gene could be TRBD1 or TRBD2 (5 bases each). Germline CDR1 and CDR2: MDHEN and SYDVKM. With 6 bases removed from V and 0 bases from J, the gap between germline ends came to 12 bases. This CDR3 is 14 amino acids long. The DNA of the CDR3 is TGTGCCAGCAGCCCGTCGGGACCCTCCTACGAGCAGTACTTC. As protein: CASSPSGPSYEQYF.

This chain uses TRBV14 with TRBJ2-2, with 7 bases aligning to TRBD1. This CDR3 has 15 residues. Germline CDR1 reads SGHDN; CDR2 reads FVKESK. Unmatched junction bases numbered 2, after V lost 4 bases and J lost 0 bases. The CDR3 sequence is CASSPTGPNTGELFF. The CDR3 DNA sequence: TGTGCCAGCAGCCCGACAGGGCCGAACACCGGGGAGCTGTTTTTT. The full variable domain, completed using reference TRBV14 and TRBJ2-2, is EAGVTQFPSHSVIEKGQTVTLRCDPISGHDNLYWYRRVMGKEIKFLLHFVKESKQDESGMPNNRFLAERTGGTYSTLKVQPAELEDSGVYFCASSPTGPNTGELFFGEGSRLTVL.

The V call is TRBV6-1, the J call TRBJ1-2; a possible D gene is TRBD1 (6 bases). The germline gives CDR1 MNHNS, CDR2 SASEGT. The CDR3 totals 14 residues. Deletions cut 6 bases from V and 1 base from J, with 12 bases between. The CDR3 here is CASRKQGGNYGYTF. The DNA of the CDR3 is TGTGCCAGCAGGAAACAGGGAGGTAACTATGGCTACACCTTC.

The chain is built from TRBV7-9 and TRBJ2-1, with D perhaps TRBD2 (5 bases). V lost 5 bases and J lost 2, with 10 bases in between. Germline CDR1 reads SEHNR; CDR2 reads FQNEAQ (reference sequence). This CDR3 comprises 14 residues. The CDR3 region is CASSLSGAYNEQFF. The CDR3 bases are TGTGCCAGCAGCCTAAGCGGAGCCTACAATGAGCAGTTCTTC.

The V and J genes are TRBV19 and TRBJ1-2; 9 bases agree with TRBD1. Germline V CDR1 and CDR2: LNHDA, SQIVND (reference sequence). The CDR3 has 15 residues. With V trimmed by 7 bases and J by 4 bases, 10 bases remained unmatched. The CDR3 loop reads CASTSGTGNGYGYTF. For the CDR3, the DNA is TGTGCCAGTACCTCAGGGACAGGGAACGGCTATGGCTACACCTTC.

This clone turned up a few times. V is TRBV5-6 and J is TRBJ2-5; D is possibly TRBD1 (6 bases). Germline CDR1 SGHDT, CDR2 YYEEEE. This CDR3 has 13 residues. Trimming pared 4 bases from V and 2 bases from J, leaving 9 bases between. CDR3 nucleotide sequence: TGTGCCAGCAGCCCACAGGGTCAAGAGACCCAGTACTTC. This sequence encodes CASSPQGQETQYF. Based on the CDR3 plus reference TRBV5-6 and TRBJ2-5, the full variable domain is DAGVTQSPTHLIKTRGQQVTLRCSPKSGHDTVSWYQQALGQGPQFIFQYYEEEERQRGNFPDRFSGHQFPNYSSELNVNALLLGDSALYLCASSPQGQETQYFGPGTRLLVL.

The CDR3 bases are TGCGCCAGCAGTGAAGGGACTAGATACAATGAGCAGTTCTTC. Translated: CASSEGTRYNEQFF. The rearrangement uses TRBV10-1 and TRBJ2-1; 8 nucleotides match TRBD2. The CDR3 loop spans 14 amino acids. V was pared by 3 bases and J by 4 bases, with 2 bases of the junction left unmatched. Germline lookup yields CDR1 WNHNN and CDR2 SYGVQD (reference sequence).

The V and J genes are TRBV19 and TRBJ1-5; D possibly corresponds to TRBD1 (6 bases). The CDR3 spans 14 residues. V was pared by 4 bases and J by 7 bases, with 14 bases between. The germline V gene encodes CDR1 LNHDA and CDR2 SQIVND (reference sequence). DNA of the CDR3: TGTGCCAGTAGTACAGGGGAATCACGGCAGCCCCAGCATTTT. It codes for CASSTGESRQPQHF.

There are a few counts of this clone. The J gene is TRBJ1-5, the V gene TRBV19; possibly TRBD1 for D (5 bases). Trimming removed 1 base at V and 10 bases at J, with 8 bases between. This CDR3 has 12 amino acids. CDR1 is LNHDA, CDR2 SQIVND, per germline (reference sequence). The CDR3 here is CASSIVQGPQHF. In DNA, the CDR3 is TGTGCCAGTAGTATAGTGCAGGGCCCCCAGCATTTT. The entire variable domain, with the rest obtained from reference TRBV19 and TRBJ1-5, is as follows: DGGITQSPKYLFRKEGQNVTLSCEQNLNHDAMYWYRQDPGQGLRLIYYSQIVNDFQKGDIAEGYSVSREKKESFPLTVTSAQKNPTAFYLCASSIVQGPQHFGDGTRLSIL.

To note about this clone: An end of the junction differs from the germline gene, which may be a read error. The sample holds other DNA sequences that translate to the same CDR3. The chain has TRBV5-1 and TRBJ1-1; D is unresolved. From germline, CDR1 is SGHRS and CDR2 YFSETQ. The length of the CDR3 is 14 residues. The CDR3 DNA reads TGCGCCAGCAGCTTGGGGGCGGCGAACACCGAAGCTTTCTTT. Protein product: CASSLGAANTEAFF.

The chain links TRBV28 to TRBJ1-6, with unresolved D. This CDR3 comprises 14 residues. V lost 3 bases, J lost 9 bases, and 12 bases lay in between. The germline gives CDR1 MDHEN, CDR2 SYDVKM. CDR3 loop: CASSFSEVGSPLHF. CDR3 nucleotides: TGTGCCAGCAGTTTCAGTGAGGTGGGTTCACCCCTCCACTTT.

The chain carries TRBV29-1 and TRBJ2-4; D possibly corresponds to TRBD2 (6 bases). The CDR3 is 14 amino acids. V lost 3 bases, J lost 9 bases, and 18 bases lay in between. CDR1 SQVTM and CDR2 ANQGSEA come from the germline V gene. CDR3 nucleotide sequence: TGCAGCGTTGACATTGGCGGGGCATGGGGCATTCAGTACTTC. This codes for CSVDIGGAWGIQYF.

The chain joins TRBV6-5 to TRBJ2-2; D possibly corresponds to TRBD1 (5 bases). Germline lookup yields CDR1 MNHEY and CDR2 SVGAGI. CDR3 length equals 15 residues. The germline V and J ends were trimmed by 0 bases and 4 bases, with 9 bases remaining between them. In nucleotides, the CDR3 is TGTGCCAGCAGTTACTCCAGGGTTAGCACCGGGGAGCTGTTTTTT. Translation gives CASSYSRVSTGELFF.

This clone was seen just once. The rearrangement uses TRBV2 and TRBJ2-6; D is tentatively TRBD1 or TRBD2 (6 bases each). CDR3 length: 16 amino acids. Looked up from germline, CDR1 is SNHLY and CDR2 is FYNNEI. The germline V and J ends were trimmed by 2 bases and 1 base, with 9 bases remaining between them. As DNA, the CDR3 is TGTGCCAGCAGTGAAATAGGGGGGTCTGGGGCCAACGTCCTGACTTTC. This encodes CASSEIGGSGANVLTF.

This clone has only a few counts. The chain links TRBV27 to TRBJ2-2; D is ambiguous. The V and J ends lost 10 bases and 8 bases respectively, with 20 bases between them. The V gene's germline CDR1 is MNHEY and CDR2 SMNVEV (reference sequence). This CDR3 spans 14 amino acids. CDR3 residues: CATAPAGKRGELFF. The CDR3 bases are TGTGCCACCGCGCCGGCCGGCAAGAGGGGGGAGCTGTTTTTT.

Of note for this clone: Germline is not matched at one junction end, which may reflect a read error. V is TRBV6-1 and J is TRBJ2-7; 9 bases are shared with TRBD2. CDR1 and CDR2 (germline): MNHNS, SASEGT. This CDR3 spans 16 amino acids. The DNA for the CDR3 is TGTGCCAGCAGTGAAGTTGCGGGAGGGCCCTCCCACGAGCAGTACTTC. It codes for CASSEVAGGPSHEQYF.

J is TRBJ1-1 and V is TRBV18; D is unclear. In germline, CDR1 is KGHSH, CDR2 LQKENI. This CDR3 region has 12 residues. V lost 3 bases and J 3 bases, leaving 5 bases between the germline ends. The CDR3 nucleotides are TGTGCCAGCTCACCCCTAGACACTGAAGCTTTCTTT. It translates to CASSPLDTEAFF.

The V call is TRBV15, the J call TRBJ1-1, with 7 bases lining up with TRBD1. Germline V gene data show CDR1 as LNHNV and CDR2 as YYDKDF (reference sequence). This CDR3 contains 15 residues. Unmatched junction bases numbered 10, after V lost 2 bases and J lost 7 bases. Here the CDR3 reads CATSRSHRDSLEAFF. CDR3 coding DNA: TGTGCCACCAGCAGATCACACCGGGACAGCCTTGAAGCTTTCTTT.

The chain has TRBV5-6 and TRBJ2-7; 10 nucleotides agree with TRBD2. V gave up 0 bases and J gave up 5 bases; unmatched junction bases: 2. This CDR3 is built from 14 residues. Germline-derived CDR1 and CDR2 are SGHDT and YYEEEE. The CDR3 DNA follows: TGTGCCAGCAGCTTGGACGGGACTAGCGACGAGCAGTACTTC. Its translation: CASSLDGTSDEQYF.

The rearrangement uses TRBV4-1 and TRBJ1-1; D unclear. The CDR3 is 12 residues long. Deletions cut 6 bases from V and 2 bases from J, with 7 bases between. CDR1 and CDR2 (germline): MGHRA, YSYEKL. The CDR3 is CASRDGNTEAFF. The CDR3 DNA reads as TGCGCCAGCAGGGACGGCAACACTGAAGCTTTCTTT.